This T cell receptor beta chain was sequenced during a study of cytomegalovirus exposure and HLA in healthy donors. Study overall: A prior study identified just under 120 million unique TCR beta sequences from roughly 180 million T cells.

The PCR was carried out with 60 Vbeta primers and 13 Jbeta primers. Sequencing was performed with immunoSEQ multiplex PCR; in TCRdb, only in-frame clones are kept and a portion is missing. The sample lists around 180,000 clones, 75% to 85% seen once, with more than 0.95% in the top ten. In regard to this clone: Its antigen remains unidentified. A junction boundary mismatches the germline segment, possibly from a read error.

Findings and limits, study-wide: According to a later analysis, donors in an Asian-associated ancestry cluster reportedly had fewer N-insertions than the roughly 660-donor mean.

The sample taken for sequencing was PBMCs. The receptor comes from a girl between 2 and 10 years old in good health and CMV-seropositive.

Written as DNA, the CDR3 is TGTGCTAGCAGCTTACTAGCGGGACGAACCTCGAACACCGGGGAGCTGTTTTTT. Translation: CASSLLAGRTSNTGELFF. The chain links TRBV7-7 to TRBJ2-2; 10 bases are a match to TRBD2. CDR1 SSHAT and CDR2 FNYEAQ come from the germline V gene (reference sequence). This CDR3 has 18 residues.